What follows are 15 T cell receptor beta chains derived from one specimen sequenced in a study of response to subunit inactivated influenza vaccine. MiXCR, applied by TCRdb to the RT-PCR reads, yields one record per CDR3 protein. Here the sample spans roughly 670,000 distinct CDR3 sequences, roughly 15% being singletons. The sample was PBMCs from blood, taken approximately 15 days before vaccination. The receptors stem from a man over 45 who received an inactivated influenza vaccine.

On this clonotype: At one boundary the junction diverges from the germline segment, which might be a read error. The chain employs TRBV7-2 and TRBJ1-1, with unresolved D. The CDR3 is 12 amino acids. Germline V gives CDR1 SGHTA, CDR2 FQGNSA. CDR3 protein: CASSLEVGERIF. As DNA, the CDR3 is TGTGCCAGCAGCTTAGAAGTGGGAGAACGGATTTTT.

Of note for this clonotype: This could be a read error, since a much larger clone is one nucleotide away. The chain is built from TRBV7-9 and TRBJ1-3; no reliable D call. V was cut by 3 bases and J by 2 bases, with 5 bases left in between. The CDR3 spans 13 residues. The V gene's germline CDR1 is SEHNR and CDR2 FQNEAQ (reference sequence). DNA for the CDR3: TGTGCCAGCAGCTTCGTCGCTGGAAACACCATATATTTT. This translates into CASSFVAGNTIYF.

The chain recombines TRBV24-1 with TRBJ2-4; unclear D gene. Trimming left V 9 bases short and J 6 bases short, with 8 bases between. CDR3 length: 11 amino acids. CDR1 is KGHDR and CDR2 is SFDVKD in the germline V gene. Here the CDR3 DNA reads TGTGCCACCGGTCTCGGAAACATTCAGTACTTC. This encodes CATGLGNIQYF.

In its sample, this clonotype was seen a few times. The chain joins TRBV29-1 to TRBJ2-5; D assignment may be TRBD1 or TRBD2 (5 bases each). Germline CDR1 reads SQVTM; CDR2 reads ANQGSEA. The length of the CDR3 is 14 residues. Trimming cost V 0 bases and J 1 base, with 9 bases left between them. The CDR3: CSVEDRDRQETQYF. CDR3 nucleotide sequence: TGCAGCGTTGAAGATCGGGACCGCCAAGAGACCCAGTACTTC.

A few counts support this clonotype. This chain joins TRBV20-1 and TRBJ1-2; D gene unclear. This CDR3 spans 13 amino acids. Trimming took off 3 bases at V and 0 bases at J, with 8 bases between the two ends. Germline V CDR1 and CDR2: DFQATT, SNEGSKA (reference sequence). The CDR3 sequence is CSASPFANYGYTF. The CDR3 bases are TGCAGTGCTAGTCCGTTTGCTAACTATGGCTACACCTTC.

The CDR3 region is CASSLVAGWRTGELFF. For the CDR3, the DNA is TGCGCCAGCAGCTTGGTAGCAGGGTGGCGCACCGGGGAGCTGTTTTTT. This chain links TRBV5-1 with TRBJ2-2, with D perhaps TRBD1 (5 bases). Trimming stripped 0 bases from V and 4 bases from J, with 13 bases between. This CDR3 is 16 amino acids long. Germline CDR1 and CDR2: SGHRS and YFSETQ.

The gene calls are TRBV25-1 and TRBJ2-2; 8 bases line up with TRBD1. The V and J ends lost 3 bases and 5 bases, in that order; junction bases with no gene match: 5. The germline CDR1 and CDR2 sequences are MGHDK and SYGVNS. The CDR3 runs to 15 residues. The chain's CDR3 is CASSDRGRGTGELFF. The CDR3 nucleotides are TGTGCCAGCAGTGACAGGGGGCGAGGAACCGGGGAGCTGTTTTTT.

V usage is TRBV30 and J usage is TRBJ2-7; tentatively, D is TRBD1 or TRBD2 (5 bases each). V lost 4 bases and J 3 bases, leaving 19 bases between the germline ends. CDR3 length equals 15 residues. Germline CDR1 and CDR2: GTSNPN and SVGIG (reference sequence). This CDR3 is CAWTKPGTGLYEQYF. CDR3 in DNA: TGTGCCTGGACCAAGCCAGGGACGGGTCTCTACGAGCAGTACTTC.

This clonotype was detected a few times. The chain uses TRBV7-6 and TRBJ2-7; D possibly corresponds to TRBD2 (7 bases). V lost 4 bases and J 4 bases, leaving 14 bases between the germline ends. Per the germline V gene, CDR1 is SGHVS and CDR2 is FNYEAQ. CDR3 length: 14 residues. In DNA, the CDR3 is TGTGCCAGCAGCTCCCAACGGGGGGCATACGAGCAGTACTTC. Amino acids: CASSSQRGAYEQYF.

This clonotype was recorded at least ten times. CDR3 nucleotides: TGTGCCAGCAGCCAAGGCCCGGGGGTCGCAGATACGCAGTATTTT. It specifies CASSQGPGVADTQYF. V usage is TRBV4-2 and J usage is TRBJ2-3, with a weak D call TRBD2 (6 bases). Looked up from germline, CDR1 is LGHNA and CDR2 is YNFKEQ. The CDR3 loop spans 15 amino acids. V was trimmed by 1 base and J by 4 bases, leaving 12 bases between them.

The chain uses TRBV14 and TRBJ2-7; no reliable D call. Between the trimmed V and J ends, which lost 3 bases and 4 bases, there was a span of 16 bases. In germline, CDR1 is SGHDN, CDR2 FVKESK. The CDR3 spans 15 residues. CDR3 in amino acids: CASSQATGDTYEQYF. Written as DNA, the CDR3 is TGTGCCAGCAGCCAGGCCACGGGTGATACTTACGAGCAGTACTTC.

The chain joins TRBV15 to TRBJ2-7, with a weak D call TRBD1 (5 bases). The germline V and J ends were trimmed by 0 bases and 4 bases, with 10 bases remaining between them. CDR1 LNHNV and CDR2 YYDKDF come from the germline V gene (reference sequence). This CDR3 has 14 amino acids. The CDR3 here is CATSREIKGYEQYF. In nucleotides, the CDR3 is TGTGCCACCAGCAGAGAAATAAAGGGGTACGAGCAGTACTTC.

The chain links TRBV12-3 or TRBV12-4 to TRBJ2-2, with 8 bases identical to TRBD1. Trimming took 6 bases from V and 4 from J; bases not matched to a gene: 4. The CDR3 consists of 14 residues. The CDR3 DNA reads as TGTGCCAGCAGAGATACAGGGGGCACCGGGGAGCTGTTTTTT. Protein product: CASRDTGGTGELFF.

In its sample, this clonotype was seen many times. J is TRBJ2-7 and V is TRBV25-1; tentatively, D is TRBD1 or TRBD2 (5 bases each). Germline V lookup: CDR1 MGHDK, CDR2 SYGVNS. Between the trimmed V and J ends, which lost 6 bases and 2 bases, there was a span of 17 bases. The CDR3 contains 15 residues. CDR3 region: CASRGQGATPYEQYF. The CDR3 DNA reads as TGTGCCAGCAGGGGTCAGGGAGCAACCCCCTACGAGCAGTACTTC.

This clonotype was seen only a few times. The chain has TRBV4-2 and TRBJ2-2, with 9 positions matching TRBD2. After removal of 2 bases from V and 4 bases from J, the junction contained 14 bases not matched to a gene. The V gene's germline CDR1 is LGHNA and CDR2 YNFKEQ. This CDR3 has 19 residues. CDR3 protein: CASSQPGGSGSRGTGELFF. The CDR3 bases are TGTGCCAGCAGCCAACCTGGAGGTAGCGGGAGTAGGGGCACCGGGGAGCTGTTTTTT.